This T cell receptor beta chain came from a study of T cells after yellow fever vaccination. Each CDR3 protein gets one entry after TCRdb re-called the 5' RACE reads with MiXCR. The data show some 160,000 distinct CDR3 sequences, 7% to 10% seen once. There are many counts of this clonotype. This CDR3 region has 12 residues. Germline V gene lookup returns CDR1 SGHKS and CDR2 YYEKEE (reference sequence). Trimming took 4 bases from V and 3 from J; bases not matched to a gene: 0. This TCR came from a man between 18 and 29 years old who received the YFV17D yellow fever vaccine. The source material was CD8+ T cells sorted from PBMCs, sampled 45 days after the yellow fever booster vaccination. The chain links TRBV5-5 to TRBJ2-5; 7 bases map to TRBD1. Here the CDR3 reads CASSGTEETQYF. The CDR3, as DNA: TGTGCCAGCAGCGGGACAGAAGAGACCCAGTACTTC.